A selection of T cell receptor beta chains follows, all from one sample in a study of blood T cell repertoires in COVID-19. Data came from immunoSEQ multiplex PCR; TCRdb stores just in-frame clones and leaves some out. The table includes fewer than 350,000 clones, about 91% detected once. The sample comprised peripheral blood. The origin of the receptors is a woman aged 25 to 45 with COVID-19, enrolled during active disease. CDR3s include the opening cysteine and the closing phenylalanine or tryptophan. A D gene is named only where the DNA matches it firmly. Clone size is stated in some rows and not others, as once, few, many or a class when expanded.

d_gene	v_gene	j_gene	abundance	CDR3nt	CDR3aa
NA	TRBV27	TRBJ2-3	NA	TGTGCCAGCAGTTTAAGCGCGAGCACAGATACGCAGTATTTT	CASSLSASTDTQYF
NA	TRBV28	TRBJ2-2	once	TGTGCCAGCAGTTTATGGGAGGGGAACACCGGGGAGCTGTTTTTT	CASSLWEGNTGELFF
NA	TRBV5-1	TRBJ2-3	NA	TGCGCCAGCAGCTTGGCCCGGGGGATGAGCACAGATACGCAGTATTTT	CASSLARGMSTDTQYF
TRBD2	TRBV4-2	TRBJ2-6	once	TGTGCCAGCAGCCAGAGAGCGGGGGGACCCTCTGGGGCCAACGTCCTGACTTTC	CASSQRAGGPSGANVLTF
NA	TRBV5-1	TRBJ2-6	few	TGCGCCAGCAATTCAGGGTCTGGGGCCAACGTCCTGACTTTC	CASNSGSGANVLTF
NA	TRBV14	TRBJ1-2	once	TGTGCCAGCAGCCAAGGGGCCACGCTTCGCTATGGCTACACCTTC	CASSQGATLRYGYTF
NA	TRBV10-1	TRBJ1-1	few	TGCGCCAGCAGTGAAAGGCGCGACAGCGAAGCTTTCTTT	CASSERRDSEAFF
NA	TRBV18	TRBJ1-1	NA	TGTGCCAGCTCACTCACAAGCACTGAAGCTTTCTTT	CASSLTSTEAFF
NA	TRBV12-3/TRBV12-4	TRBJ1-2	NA	TGTGCCAGCAGTTTGGGCCCAGTCTATGGCTACACCTTC	CASSLGPVYGYTF
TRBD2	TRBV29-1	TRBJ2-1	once	TGCAGCGCACGGAGGGCGGGGGTTCGAGAGCAGTTCTTC	CSARRAGVREQFF
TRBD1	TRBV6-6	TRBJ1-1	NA	TGTGCCAGCAGTTTCCCAGGGGGAATGAACACTGAAGCTTTCTTT	CASSFPGGMNTEAFF
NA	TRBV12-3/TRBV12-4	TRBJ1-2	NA	TGTGCCAGCAGTTTTGACAGGTCGAGGGGCTACACCTTC	CASSFDRSRGYTF
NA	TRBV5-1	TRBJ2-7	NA	TGCGCCAGCAGCTTGGCCCCAACTTCGGACTTGAACGAGCAGTACTTC	CASSLAPTSDLNEQYF
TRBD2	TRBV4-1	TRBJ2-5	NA	TGCGCCAGCAGCCATGCTCTAGCGGGGGGGCCCTCAGAGACCCAGTACTTC	CASSHALAGGPSETQYF
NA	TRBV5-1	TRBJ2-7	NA	TGCGCCAGCAGCCTCGACGGGAGCTCCTACGAGCAGTACTTC	CASSLDGSSYEQYF
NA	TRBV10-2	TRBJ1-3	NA	TGCGCCAGCAGTTTACAGGGTACTGGAAACACCATATATTTT	CASSLQGTGNTIYF
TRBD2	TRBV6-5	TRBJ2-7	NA	TGTGCCAGCAGCCGACCCGGGGGGGGCTTGTACGAGCAGTACTTC	CASSRPGGGLYEQYF
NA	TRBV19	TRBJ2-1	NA	TGTGCCAGTAGGTCGAGGGGGAAAGGGATTGATGAGCAGTTCTTC	CASRSRGKGIDEQFF
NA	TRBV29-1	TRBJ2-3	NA	TGCAGCGTTGTGATAGCCGCAGATACGCAGTATTTT	CSVVIAADTQYF
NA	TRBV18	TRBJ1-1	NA	TGTGCCAGCTCCCCCCGTGGCTTGAACACTGAAGCTTTCTTT	CASSPRGLNTEAFF
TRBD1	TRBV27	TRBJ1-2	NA	TGTGCCAGCAGTCCTAACAGGGGTGGCTACACCTTC	CASSPNRGGYTF
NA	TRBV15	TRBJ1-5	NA	TGTGCCACCAGCAGAGACAATAGCAATCAGCCCCAGCATTTT	CATSRDNSNQPQHF
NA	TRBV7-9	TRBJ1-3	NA	TGTGCCAGCAGAAGCGCCCTAACTGGAAACACCATATATTTT	CASRSALTGNTIYF
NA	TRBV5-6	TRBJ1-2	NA	TGTGCCAGCAGCTTGGTGGGCAATATCATGGAAGGCTACACCTTC	CASSLVGNIMEGYTF
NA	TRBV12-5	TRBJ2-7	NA	TGTGCTAGTGGTTTGTCCGTAGACTACGAGCAGTACTTC	CASGLSVDYEQYF
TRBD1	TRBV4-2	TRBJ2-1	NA	TGTGCCAGCAGCCCGCCCGGGACAGATACCTACAATGAGCAGTTCTTC	CASSPPGTDTYNEQFF
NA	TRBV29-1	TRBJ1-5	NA	TGCAGCTCCGCACAGGGCCCCAATCAGCCCCAGCATTTT	CSSAQGPNQPQHF
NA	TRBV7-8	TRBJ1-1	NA	TGTGCCAGCAGCCCTAGGGGGGGCGCGAATGGGAACACTGAAGCTTTCTTT	CASSPRGGANGNTEAFF
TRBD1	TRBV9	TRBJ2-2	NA	TGTGCCAGCAGCGTACAGGGGGCAGGGGAGCTGTTTTTT	CASSVQGAGELFF
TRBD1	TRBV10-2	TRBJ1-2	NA	TGCGCCAGCAGAGAAGACAGGGAGGTCTATGGCTACACCTTC	CASREDREVYGYTF
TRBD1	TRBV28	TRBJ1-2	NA	TGTGCCAGCAGTTTAACCCGGACAGGGTACACCTTC	CASSLTRTGYTF
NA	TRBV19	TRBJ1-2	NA	TGTGCCAGTGCACTGCAACAGTACTATGGCTACACCTTC	CASALQQYYGYTF
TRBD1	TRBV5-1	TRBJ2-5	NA	TGCGCCAGCAGCCCCGGGACAGGGTGGGAGACCCAGTACTTC	CASSPGTGWETQYF
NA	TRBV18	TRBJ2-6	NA	TGTGCCAGCTCACCACCGAGCTCTGGGGCCAACGTCCTGACTTTC	CASSPPSSGANVLTF
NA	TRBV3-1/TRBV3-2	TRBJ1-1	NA	TGTGCCAGCAGCCAAGGAATGGGGGGCACTGAAGCTTTCTTT	CASSQGMGGTEAFF
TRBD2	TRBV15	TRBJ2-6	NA	TGTGCCACCACCCCGGGAGGCGCCAACGTCCTGACTTTC	CATTPGGANVLTF
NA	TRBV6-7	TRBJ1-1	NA	TGTGCCAGCACCCACAGGGATACCACTGAAGCTTTCTTT	CASTHRDTTEAFF
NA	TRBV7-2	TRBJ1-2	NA	TGTGCCAGCACCCTGGGGGGGTCGGGCTACACCTTC	CASTLGGSGYTF
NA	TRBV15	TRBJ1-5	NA	TGTGCCACCAGCAGAGATCGCGATCAGCCCCAGCATTTT	CATSRDRDQPQHF
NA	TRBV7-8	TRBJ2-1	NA	TGTGCCAGCAGCTTAGTTCGGCGGGGGCGGGGCAATGAGCAGTTCTTC	CASSLVRRGRGNEQFF
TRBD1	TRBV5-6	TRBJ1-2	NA	TGTGCCAGCAGCTTACTCAGGGACAGGGGCCATGGCTACACCTTC	CASSLLRDRGHGYTF
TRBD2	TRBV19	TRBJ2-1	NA	TGTGCCACCTACAGCGGGGGGGCCGGTGAGCAGTTCTTC	CATYSGGAGEQFF
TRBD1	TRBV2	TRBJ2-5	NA	TGTGCCAGCAACCAGGACAGGAGCCAAGAGACCCAGTACTTC	CASNQDRSQETQYF
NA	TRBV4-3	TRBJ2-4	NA	TGCGCCAACCCTTCGATGACTTCCATGCACATTCAGTACTTC	CANPSMTSMHIQYF
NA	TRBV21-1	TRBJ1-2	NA	TGTGCCAGCAGCAGCAGGGACAGAGCTAACTATGGCTACACCTTC	CASSSRDRANYGYTF
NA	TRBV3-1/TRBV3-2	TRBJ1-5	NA	TGTGCCAGCAGCCAAAAAGGGGGTCAGCCCCAGCATTTT	CASSQKGGQPQHF
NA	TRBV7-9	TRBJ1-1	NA	TGTGCCAGCAGCCTCCGATCCGGTCGGGACACTGAAGCTTTCTTT	CASSLRSGRDTEAFF
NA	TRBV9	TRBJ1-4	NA	TGTGCCAGCAGCAGGGGGGGACGAGAGGAAAAACTGTTTTTT	CASSRGGREEKLFF
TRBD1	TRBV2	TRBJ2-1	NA	TGTGCCAGCAGTGAGGTGACAGGGGGTGCGGGTGAGCAGTTCTTC	CASSEVTGGAGEQFF